A single T cell receptor (beta chain) is shown here with its context. Antigen specificity is unknown. The PCR used 60 Vbeta and 13 Jbeta primers. Repertoires were generated with immunoSEQ multiplex PCR, while TCRdb's copy carries only in-frame clones and drops some. Recorded for this sample: nearly 200,000 clones. The data originate from a study of cytomegalovirus exposure and HLA in healthy donors. Study outcomes and limitations: Being productive about 90% or about 30% of the time was typical of most TCR beta V segments in an earlier analysis. Compared with the approximately 680-donor mean, an Asian-associated ancestry cluster reportedly had fewer N-insertions, according to a later analysis.

Healthy people donating bone marrow made up the donors. The receptor comes from a boy between 5 and 17 years old in good health and CMV-seronegative. Material for sequencing was PBMCs.

CDR3 sequence reads: CASSPTITSTDTQYF. CDR3 DNA sequence: TGTGCCAGCAGCCCGACTATCACTAGCACAGATACGCAGTATTTT. The chain recombines TRBV7-3 with TRBJ2-3; perhaps TRBD2 as D (5 bases). The CDR3 contains 15 residues. In germline, CDR1 is SGHTA, CDR2 FQGTGA. The germline V and J ends were trimmed by 5 bases and 0 bases, with 12 bases remaining between them.